This T cell receptor (beta chain) originates from a study of vaccination and CD4 T cells after COVID-19 (dated by TCRdb to 2021 to 2024). General notes on the study: SARS-CoV-2 positivity had been established in the convalescent patients by nasal swab PCR, and mild disease was recorded in nine or ten of these patients and severe disease in one. Participants got two doses of the Pfizer-BioNTech BNT162b2 vaccine (n=8) or two doses of the Moderna mRNA-1273 vaccine (n=2). Post-COVID blood samples were collected from convalescent patients a median of about 92 days after diagnosis, with a range of roughly 30 to 170 days. Six males and four females were included in the convalescent cohort, with two Hispanic individuals, seven Caucasians, two Asians and one multiracial person represented. Post-vaccine blood samples were collected a median of approximately 77 days after the second vaccine dose, ranging from roughly 12 to 250 days. In more than eight COVID-19 convalescent patients and a few infection-naive healthy vaccine recipients, researchers compared the spike-specific CD4+ TCR repertoire from before mRNA vaccination with the repertoire from after. Control cultures used a CEFX viral epitope pool as positive control, an HIV-1 Nef peptide pool as negative control, or no peptide. The cultures were stimulated with overlapping spike peptide pools from SARS-CoV-2 and from the common cold coronaviruses HCoV-NL63, HCoV-OC43 and HCoV-229E. The research as a whole found: The number of convalescent patients in the study was relatively small, and the study did not examine early timepoints following natural infection. Of the vaccine-specific clones found in convalescent patients, nearly all (304 of 307) were mono-reactive for SARS-CoV-2 spike instead of being cross-reactive with common cold coronaviruses. In convalescent patients, a median 86.3% of post-vaccine SARS-CoV-2-reactive clones were detected only after vaccination, suggesting vaccine-specific priming. The median count of SARS-CoV-2-reactive clonotypes went up from 21 after infection to 30 to 40 after vaccination, although the change was not significant.

The library was obtained by PCR. DNA from cultured CD4+ T cells was subjected to TCR sequencing with the Oncomine TCR Beta short-read assay at the Johns Hopkins FTIC core. Genomic DNA was extracted from the cultured CD4+ T cells with the QIAamp micro DNA kit. The Oncomine TCR Beta libraries from cultured CD4+ T cells were pooled using unique dual indexes and then sequenced on an Illumina iSeq 100. Per the original workflow: Non-productive sequences were filtered out, and CDR3s that did not start with C, did not end with F or W, or were shorter than 7 amino acids were discarded. The MANAFEST web application identified antigen-specific clonotypes by comparing peptide-stimulated wells against reference wells and other culture wells. Positive clones required FDR below 0.05, an odds ratio above 5, and productive frequency above 0.1% in at least two of three replicate wells. Cross-reactive clonotypes were defined as significantly expanded in both SARS-CoV-2 spike wells and at least one common cold coronavirus spike condition. CDR3 homology was assessed with Levenshtein distances (stringdist) and unrooted phylogenetic trees (ape) in R version 3.6.1. The public reads were reanalyzed by TCRdb: fastp trimming at Q25, MiXCR alignment, in-frame beta chains only. Each CDR3 protein appears once, grouped with its most common genes and DNA. The V and J calls and clone size come from TCRdb's table, not from the authors' own analysis. Present in this sample are 15,000 or so distinct CDR3 sequences, 45% to 65% of which were seen just once. Clones ranked in the top ten supply under 14% of the sample.

The meaning of the sample's treatment or condition label: approximately 9-day PBMC culture with coronavirus spike peptide pools or control peptides (ViraFEST assay). The study used the ViraFEST assay, which expanded antigen-specific T cells with peptide pools and then identified expanded clonotypes by TCR sequencing. The convalescent patients' positive SARS-CoV-2 PCR tests were from March to December 2020, which was before the Alpha, Beta and Delta variants emerged in the United States. Over 1.5 million PBMCs per well were cultured in IMDM with approximately 4.9% human AB serum and around 10 IU/ml IL-2, plus 10 ug/ml peptide pools. On days 3 and 7, half of the culture medium was replaced with fresh IL-2-containing medium. After 10 days of culture, CD4+ T cells were isolated by negative selection with the EasySep CD4+ T cell isolation kit. Ficoll-Paque Plus gradient centrifugation was used to isolate PBMCs from whole blood, and the isolated PBMCs were then either used fresh or cryopreserved at -140C. Culture conditions were generally each tested in triplicate wells.

Based on the germline V gene, the CDR1 and CDR2 sequences are KGHDR and SFDVKD. From the cysteine up to the phenylalanine, the CDR3 has a length of 16 residues. Of all the DNA, just the CDR3 is kept, 48 bases in frame from base 1. V and J lose 4 bases and 8 bases, and a span of 20 bases separates them. On this clonotype: Its antigen is currently not known. No base qualities exist here, and no much larger clone lies one base off it.

This TCR was sampled from a human donor who had recovered from COVID-19. In this chain, TRBV24-1 is recombined with TRBJ2-1; the D gene assignment is ambiguous. The sequencing sample was made of CD4+ T cells from blood, cultured in vitro. For the CDR3, the sequence is CATSEASRAVFDEQFF. The sequenced DNA: TGTGCCACCAGTGAGGCGAGTAGAGCTGTCTTCGATGAGCAGTTCTTC.